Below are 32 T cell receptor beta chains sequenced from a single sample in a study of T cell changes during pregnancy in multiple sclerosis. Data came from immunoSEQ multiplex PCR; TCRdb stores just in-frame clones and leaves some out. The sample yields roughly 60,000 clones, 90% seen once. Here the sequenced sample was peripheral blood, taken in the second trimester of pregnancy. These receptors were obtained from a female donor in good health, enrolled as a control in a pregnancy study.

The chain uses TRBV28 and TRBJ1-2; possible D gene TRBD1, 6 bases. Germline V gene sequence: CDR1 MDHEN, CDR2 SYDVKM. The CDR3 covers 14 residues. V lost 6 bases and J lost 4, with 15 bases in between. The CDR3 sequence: CASSTGQWGYGYTF. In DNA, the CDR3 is TGTGCCAGCAGCACTGGACAGTGGGGCTATGGCTACACCTTC.

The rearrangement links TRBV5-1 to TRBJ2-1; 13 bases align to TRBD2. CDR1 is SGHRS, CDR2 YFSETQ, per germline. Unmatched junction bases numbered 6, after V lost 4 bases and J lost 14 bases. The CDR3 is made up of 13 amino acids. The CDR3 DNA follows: TGCGCCAGCAGCCAGGGACTAGCGGGGAACGAGTTCTTC. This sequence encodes CASSQGLAGNEFF.

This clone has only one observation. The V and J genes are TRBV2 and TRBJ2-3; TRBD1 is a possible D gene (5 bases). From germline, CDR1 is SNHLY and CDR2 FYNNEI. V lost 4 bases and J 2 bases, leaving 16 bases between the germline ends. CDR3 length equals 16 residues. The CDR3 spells CASSGLTEISTDTQYF. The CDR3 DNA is TGTGCCAGCAGTGGTCTGACAGAGATTTCCACAGATACGCAGTATTTT.

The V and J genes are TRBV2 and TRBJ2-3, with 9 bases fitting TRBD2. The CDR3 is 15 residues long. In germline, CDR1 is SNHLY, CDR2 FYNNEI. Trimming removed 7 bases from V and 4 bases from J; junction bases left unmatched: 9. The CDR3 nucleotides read TGTGCCAGCAAATGGGAGGCGGGAGGGGCAGATACGCAGTATTTT. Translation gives CASKWEAGGADTQYF.

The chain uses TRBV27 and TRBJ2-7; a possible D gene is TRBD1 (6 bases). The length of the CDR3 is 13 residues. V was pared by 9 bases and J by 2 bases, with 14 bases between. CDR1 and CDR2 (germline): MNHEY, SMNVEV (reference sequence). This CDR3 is CARPSGAPYEQYF. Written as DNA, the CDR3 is TGTGCCAGGCCCTCAGGGGCCCCCTACGAGCAGTACTTC.

The CDR3 region is CASSVTNQETQYF. The CDR3 DNA follows: TGTGCCAGCAGTGTTACTAACCAAGAGACCCAGTACTTC. The rearrangement joins TRBV28 to TRBJ2-5; no clear D. The CDR3 runs to 13 residues. From germline, CDR1 is MDHEN and CDR2 SYDVKM. Trimming removed 5 bases at V and 0 bases at J, with 7 bases between.

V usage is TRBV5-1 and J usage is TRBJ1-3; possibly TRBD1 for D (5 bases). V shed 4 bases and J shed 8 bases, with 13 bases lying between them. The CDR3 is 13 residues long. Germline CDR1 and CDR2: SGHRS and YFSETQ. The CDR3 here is CASSTQGGDTIYF. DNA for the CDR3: TGCGCCAGCAGCACTCAGGGAGGGGACACCATATATTTT.

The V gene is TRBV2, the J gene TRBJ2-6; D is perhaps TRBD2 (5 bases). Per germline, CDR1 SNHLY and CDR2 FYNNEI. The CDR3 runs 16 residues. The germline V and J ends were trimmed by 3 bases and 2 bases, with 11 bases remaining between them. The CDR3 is CASSEDLATGANVLTF. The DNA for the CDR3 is TGTGCCAGCAGTGAGGATCTAGCTACTGGGGCCAACGTCCTGACTTTC.

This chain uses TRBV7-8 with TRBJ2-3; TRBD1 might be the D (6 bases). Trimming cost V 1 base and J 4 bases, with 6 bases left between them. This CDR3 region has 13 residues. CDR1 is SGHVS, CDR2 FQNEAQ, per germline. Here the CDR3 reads CASSLGQADTQYF. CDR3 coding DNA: TGTGCCAGCAGCTTAGGACAGGCAGATACGCAGTATTTT.

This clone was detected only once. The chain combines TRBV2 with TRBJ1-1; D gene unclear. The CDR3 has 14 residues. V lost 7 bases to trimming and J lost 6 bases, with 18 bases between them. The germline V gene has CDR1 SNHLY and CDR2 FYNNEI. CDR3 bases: TGTGCCAGCAAGATTAACCCCTTACTCGCTGAAGCTTTCTTT. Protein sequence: CASKINPLLAEAFF.

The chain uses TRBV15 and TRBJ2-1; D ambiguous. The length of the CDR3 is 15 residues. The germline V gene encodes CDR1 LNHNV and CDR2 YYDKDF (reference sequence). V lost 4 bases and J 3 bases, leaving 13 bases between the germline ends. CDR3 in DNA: TGTGCCACCAGCACACGCACGAGATTCTACAATGAGCAGTTCTTC. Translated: CATSTRTRFYNEQFF.

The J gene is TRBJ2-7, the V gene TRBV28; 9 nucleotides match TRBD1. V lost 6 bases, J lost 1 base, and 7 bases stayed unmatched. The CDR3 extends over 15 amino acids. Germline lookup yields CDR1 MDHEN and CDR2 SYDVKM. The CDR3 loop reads CASRGQGSWSYEQYF. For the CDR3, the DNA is TGTGCCAGCAGGGGACAGGGCTCCTGGTCCTACGAGCAGTACTTC.

The CDR3 nucleotides read TGTGCCAGCAGCTTGACAGGGCGAGAGGAAAAACTGTTTTTT. Translation: CASSLTGREEKLFF. This chain links TRBV5-6 with TRBJ1-4, with D maybe TRBD1 (6 bases). The V end lost 1 base, the J end lost 8 bases, and 12 bases lay between the germline ends. The CDR3 is 14 residues long. The germline gives CDR1 SGHDT, CDR2 YYEEEE. The full variable domain, completed using reference TRBV5-6 and TRBJ1-4, is DAGVTQSPTHLIKTRGQQVTLRCSPKSGHDTVSWYQQALGQGPQFIFQYYEEEERQRGNFPDRFSGHQFPNYSSELNVNALLLGDSALYLCASSLTGREEKLFFGSGTQLSVL.

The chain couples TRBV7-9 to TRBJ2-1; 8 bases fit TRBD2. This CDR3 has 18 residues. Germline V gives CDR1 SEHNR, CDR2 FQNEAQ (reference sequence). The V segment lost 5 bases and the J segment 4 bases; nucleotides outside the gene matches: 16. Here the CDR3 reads CASSPIRGGRGAYNEQFF. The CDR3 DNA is TGTGCCAGCAGCCCCATCCGTGGGGGGCGGGGGGCGTACAATGAGCAGTTCTTC.

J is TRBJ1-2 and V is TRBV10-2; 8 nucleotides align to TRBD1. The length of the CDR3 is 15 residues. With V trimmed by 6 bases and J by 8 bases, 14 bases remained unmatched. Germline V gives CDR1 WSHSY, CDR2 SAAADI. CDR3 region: CASRHLTDRAGGYTF. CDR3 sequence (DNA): TGCGCCAGCAGACACCTCACGGACAGGGCCGGGGGCTACACCTTC.

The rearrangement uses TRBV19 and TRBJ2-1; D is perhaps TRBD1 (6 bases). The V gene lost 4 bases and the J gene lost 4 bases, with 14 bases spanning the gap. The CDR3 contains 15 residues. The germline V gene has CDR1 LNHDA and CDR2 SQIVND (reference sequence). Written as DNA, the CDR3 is TGTGCCAGTAGTAAAACCCCAGGGGTATACAATGAGCAGTTCTTC. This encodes CASSKTPGVYNEQFF. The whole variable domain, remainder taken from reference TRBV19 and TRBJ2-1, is DGGITQSPKYLFRKEGQNVTLSCEQNLNHDAMYWYRQDPGQGLRLIYYSQIVNDFQKGDIAEGYSVSREKKESFPLTVTSAQKNPTAFYLCASSKTPGVYNEQFFGPGTRLTVL.

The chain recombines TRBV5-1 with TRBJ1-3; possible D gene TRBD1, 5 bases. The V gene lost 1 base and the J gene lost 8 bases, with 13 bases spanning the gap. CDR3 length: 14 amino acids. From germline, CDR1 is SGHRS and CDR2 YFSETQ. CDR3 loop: CASSLNVLGDTIYF. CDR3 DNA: TGCGCCAGCAGCTTGAACGTTTTAGGGGACACCATATATTTT.

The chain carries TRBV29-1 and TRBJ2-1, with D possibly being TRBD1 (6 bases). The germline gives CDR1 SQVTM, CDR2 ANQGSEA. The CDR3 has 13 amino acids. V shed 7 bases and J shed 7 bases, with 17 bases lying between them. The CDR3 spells CSDWGLRRNEQFF. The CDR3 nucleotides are TGCAGCGACTGGGGGCTAAGGAGGAATGAGCAGTTCTTC.

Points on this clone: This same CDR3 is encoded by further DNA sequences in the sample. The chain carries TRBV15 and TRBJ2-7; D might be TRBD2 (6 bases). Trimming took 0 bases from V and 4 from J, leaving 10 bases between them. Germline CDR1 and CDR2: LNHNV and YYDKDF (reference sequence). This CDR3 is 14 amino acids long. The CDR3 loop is CATSRDLEGYEQYF. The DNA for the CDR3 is TGTGCCACCAGCAGAGATCTGGAGGGGTACGAGCAGTACTTC.

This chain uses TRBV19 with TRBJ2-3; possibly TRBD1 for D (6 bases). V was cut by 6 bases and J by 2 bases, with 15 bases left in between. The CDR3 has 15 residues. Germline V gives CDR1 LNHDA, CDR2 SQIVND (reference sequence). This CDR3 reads CASRLDGTNTDTQYF. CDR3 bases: TGTGCCAGTAGGCTGGACGGGACAAACACAGATACGCAGTATTTT.

CDR3 DNA: TGTGCCAGTAGTACCGCGCCTCAGGGGCCCTCTGGGGCCAACGTCCTGACTTTC. Its protein is CASSTAPQGPSGANVLTF. This chain joins TRBV19 and TRBJ2-6, with D tentatively TRBD1 (6 bases). Trimming took 4 bases from V and 0 from J, leaving 16 bases between them. Germline V gene sequence: CDR1 LNHDA, CDR2 SQIVND (reference sequence). The CDR3 covers 18 residues.

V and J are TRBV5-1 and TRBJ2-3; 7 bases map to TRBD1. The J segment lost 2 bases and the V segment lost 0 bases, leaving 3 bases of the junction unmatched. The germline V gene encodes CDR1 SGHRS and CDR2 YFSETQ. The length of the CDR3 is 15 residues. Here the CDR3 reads CASSLVDRVTDTQYF. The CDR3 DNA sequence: TGCGCCAGCAGCTTGGTTGACAGGGTCACAGATACGCAGTATTTT.

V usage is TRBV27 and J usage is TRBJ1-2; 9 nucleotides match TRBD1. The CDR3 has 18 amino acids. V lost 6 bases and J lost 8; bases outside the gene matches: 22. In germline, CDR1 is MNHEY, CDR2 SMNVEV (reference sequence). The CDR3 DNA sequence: TGTGCCAGCAGGCGGACAGGGGTTAGCTTTCCCGGTAGGTTAGGCTACACCTTC. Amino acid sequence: CASRRTGVSFPGRLGYTF.

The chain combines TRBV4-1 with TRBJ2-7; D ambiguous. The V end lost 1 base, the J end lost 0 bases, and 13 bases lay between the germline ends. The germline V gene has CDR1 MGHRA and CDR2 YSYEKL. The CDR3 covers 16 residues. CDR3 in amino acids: CASSQVSTDFSYEQYF. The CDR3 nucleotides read TGCGCCAGCAGCCAAGTTAGTACTGATTTCTCCTACGAGCAGTACTTC.

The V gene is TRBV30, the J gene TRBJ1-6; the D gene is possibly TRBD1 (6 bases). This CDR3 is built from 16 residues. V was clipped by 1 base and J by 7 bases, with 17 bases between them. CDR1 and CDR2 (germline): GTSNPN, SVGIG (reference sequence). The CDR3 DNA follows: TGTGCCTGGAGTGCCGGCAGGGGATGGGGAAATTCACCCCTCCACTTT. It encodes CAWSAGRGWGNSPLHF.

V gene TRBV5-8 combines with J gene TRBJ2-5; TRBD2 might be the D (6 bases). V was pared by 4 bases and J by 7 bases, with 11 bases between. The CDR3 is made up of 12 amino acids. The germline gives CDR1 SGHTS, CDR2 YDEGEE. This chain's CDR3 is CASSPDGGTQYF. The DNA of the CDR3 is TGTGCCAGCAGCCCGGACGGGGGGACCCAGTACTTC.

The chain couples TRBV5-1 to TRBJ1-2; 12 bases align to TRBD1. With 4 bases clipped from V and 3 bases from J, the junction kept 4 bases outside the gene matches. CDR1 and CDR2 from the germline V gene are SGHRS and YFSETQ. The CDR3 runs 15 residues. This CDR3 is CASSHGTGGDYGYTF. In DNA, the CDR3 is TGCGCCAGCAGCCACGGGACAGGGGGCGACTATGGCTACACCTTC.

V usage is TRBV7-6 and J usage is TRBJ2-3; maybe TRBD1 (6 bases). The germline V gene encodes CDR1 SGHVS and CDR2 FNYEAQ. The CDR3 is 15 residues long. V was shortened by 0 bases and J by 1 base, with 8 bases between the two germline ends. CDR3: CASSLAGARTDTQYF. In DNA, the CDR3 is TGTGCCAGCAGCTTAGCGGGGGCCCGCACAGATACGCAGTATTTT.

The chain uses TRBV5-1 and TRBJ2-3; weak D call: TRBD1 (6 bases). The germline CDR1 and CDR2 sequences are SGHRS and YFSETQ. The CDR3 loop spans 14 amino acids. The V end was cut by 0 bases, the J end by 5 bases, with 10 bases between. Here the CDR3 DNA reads TGCGCCAGCAGCTTGGCTCAGGGGAAAGATACGCAGTATTTT. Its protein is CASSLAQGKDTQYF. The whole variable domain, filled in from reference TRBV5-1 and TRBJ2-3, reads KAGVTQTPRYLIKTRGQQVTLSCSPISGHRSVSWYQQTPGQGLQFLFEYFSETQRNKGNFPGRFSGRQFSNSRSEMNVSTLELGDSALYLCASSLAQGKDTQYFGPGTRLTVL.

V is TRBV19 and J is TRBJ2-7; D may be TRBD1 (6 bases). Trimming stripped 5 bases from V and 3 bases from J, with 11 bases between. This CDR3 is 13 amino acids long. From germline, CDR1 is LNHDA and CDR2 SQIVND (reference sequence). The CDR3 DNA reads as TGTGCCAGTAGTTACAGGGCCCGCTACGAGCAGTACTTC. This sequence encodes CASSYRARYEQYF.

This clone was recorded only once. This CDR3 is CASSEGQAFNQPQHF. CDR3 in DNA: TGTGCCAGCAGTGAAGGACAGGCCTTCAATCAGCCCCAGCATTTT. This sequence joins TRBV6-1 and TRBJ1-5; possibly TRBD1 for D (6 bases). The V end was cut by 1 base, the J end by 3 bases, with 10 bases between. Per the germline V gene, CDR1 is MNHNS and CDR2 is SASEGT. CDR3 length: 15 residues.

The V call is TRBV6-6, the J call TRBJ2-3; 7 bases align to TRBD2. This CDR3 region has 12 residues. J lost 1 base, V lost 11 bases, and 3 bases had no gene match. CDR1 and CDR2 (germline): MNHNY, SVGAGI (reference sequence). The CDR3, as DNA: TGTGCCGGACGGGAGGGCACAGATACGCAGTATTTT. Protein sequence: CAGREGTDTQYF.